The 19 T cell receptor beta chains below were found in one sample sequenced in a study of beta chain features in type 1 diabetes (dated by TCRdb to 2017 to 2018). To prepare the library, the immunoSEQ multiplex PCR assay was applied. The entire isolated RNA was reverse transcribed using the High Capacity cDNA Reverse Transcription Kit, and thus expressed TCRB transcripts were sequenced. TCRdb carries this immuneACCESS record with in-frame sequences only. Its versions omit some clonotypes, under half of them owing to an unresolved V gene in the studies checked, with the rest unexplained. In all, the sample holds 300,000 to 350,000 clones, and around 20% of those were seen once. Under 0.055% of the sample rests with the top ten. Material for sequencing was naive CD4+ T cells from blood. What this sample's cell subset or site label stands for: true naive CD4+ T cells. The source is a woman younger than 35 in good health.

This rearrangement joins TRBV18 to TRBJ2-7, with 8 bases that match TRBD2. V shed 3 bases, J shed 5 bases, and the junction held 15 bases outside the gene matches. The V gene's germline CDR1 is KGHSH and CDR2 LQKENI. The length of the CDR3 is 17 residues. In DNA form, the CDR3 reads TGTGCCAGCTCACCTACACTAGCGGACCCCACCGGAGACGAGCAGTACTTC. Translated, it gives CASSPTLADPTGDEQYF.

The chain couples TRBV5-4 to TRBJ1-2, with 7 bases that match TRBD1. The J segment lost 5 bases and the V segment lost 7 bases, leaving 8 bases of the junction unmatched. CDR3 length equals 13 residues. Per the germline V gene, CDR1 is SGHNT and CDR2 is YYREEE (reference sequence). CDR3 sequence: CASGGQLQYGYTF. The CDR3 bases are TGTGCCAGCGGGGGACAGCTTCAATATGGCTACACCTTC.

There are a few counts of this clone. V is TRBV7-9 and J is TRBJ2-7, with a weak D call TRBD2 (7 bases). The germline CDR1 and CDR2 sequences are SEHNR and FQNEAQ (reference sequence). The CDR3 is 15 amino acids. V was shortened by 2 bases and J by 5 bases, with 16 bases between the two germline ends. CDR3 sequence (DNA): TGTGCCAGCAGCTTATTCGGGGGGCAAATTGACGAGCAGTACTTC. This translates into CASSLFGGQIDEQYF.

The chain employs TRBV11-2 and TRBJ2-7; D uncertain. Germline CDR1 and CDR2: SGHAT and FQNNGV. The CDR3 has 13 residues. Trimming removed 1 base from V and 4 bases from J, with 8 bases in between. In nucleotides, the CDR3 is TGTGCCAGCAGCTTAGGTCAGGAATACGAGCAGTACTTC. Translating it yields CASSLGQEYEQYF. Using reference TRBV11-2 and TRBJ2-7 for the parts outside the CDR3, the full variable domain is EAGVAQSPRYKIIEKRQSVAFWCNPISGHATLYWYQQILGQGPKLLIQFQNNGVVDDSQLPKDRFSAERLKGVDSTLKIQPAKLEDSAVYLCASSLGQEYEQYFGPGTRLTVT.

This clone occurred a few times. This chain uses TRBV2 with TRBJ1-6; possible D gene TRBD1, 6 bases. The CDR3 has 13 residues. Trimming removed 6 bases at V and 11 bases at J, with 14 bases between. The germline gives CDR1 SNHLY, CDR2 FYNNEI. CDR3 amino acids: CASRTPGVPPLHF. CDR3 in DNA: TGTGCCAGCAGGACCCCAGGGGTACCACCCCTCCACTTT.

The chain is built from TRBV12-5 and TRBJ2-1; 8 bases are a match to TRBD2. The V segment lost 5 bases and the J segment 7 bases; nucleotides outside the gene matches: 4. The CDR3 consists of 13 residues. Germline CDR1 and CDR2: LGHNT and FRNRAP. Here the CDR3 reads CASGERERNEQFF. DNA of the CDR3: TGTGCTAGTGGTGAGCGGGAGAGGAATGAGCAGTTCTTC.

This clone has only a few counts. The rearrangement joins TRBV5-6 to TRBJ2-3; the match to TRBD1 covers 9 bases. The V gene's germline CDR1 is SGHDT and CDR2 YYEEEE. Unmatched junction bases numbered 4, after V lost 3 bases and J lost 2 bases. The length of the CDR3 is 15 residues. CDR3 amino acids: CASSWGQGTTDTQYF. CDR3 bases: TGTGCCAGCAGCTGGGGACAGGGTACCACAGATACGCAGTATTTT.

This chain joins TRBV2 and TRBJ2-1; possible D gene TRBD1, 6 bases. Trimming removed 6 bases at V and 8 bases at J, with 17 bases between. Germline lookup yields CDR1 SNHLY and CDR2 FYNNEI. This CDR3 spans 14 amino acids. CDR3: CASSSGTLGHEQFF. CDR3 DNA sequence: TGTGCCAGCAGCTCCGGGACACTCGGCCATGAGCAGTTCTTC.

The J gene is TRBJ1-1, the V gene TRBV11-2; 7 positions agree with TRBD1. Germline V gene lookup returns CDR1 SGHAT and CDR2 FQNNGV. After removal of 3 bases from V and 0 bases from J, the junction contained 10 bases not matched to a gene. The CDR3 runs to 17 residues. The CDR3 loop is CASSFPTTGRLNTEAFF. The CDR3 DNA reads TGTGCCAGCAGCTTCCCCACGACAGGGCGGTTGAACACTGAAGCTTTCTTT.

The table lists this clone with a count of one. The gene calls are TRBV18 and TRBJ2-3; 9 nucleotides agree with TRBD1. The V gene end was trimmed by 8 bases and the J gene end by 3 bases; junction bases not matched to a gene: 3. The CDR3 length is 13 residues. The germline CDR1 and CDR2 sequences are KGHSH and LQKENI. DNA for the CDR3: TGTGCCAGCACAGGGGGCGGAACAGATACGCAGTATTTT. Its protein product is CASTGGGTDTQYF. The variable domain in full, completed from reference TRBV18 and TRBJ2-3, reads NAGVMQNPRHLVRRRGQEARLRCSPMKGHSHVYWYRQLPEEGLKFMVYLQKENIIDESGMPKERFSAEFPKEGPSILRIQQVVRGDSAAYFCASTGGGTDTQYFGPGTRLTVL.

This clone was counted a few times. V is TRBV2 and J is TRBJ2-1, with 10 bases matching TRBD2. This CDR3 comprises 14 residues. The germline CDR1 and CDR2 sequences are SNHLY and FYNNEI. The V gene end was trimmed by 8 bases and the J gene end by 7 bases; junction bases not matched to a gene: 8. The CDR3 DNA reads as TGTGCCAGCGCTCGAGCGGGGGGGGTGAATGAGCAGTTCTTC. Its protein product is CASARAGGVNEQFF.

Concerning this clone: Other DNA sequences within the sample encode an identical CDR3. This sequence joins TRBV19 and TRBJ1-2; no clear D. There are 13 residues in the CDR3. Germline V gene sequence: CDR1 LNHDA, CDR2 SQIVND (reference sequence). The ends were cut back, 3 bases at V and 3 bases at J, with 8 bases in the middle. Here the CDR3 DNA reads TGTGCCAGTAGTATCGGAGGAGACTATGGCTACACCTTC. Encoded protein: CASSIGGDYGYTF.

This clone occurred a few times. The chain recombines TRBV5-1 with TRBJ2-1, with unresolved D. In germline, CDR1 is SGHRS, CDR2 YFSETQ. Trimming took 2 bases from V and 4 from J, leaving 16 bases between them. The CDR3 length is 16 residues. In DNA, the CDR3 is TGCGCCAGCAGCTTAATGAGGTCTGGCCTATACAATGAGCAGTTCTTC. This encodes CASSLMRSGLYNEQFF.

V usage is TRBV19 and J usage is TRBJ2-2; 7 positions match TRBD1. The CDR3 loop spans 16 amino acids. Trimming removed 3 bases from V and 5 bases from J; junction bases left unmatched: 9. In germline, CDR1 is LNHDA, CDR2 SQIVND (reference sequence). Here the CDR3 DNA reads TGTGCCAGTAGTATGGAGGCGACAGGGTGGACCGGGGAGCTGTTTTTT. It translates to CASSMEATGWTGELFF.

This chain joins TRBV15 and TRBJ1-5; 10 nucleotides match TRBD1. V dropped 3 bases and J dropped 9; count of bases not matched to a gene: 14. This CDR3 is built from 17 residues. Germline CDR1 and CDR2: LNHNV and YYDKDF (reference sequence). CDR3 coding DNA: TGTGCCACCAGCAGGCCTGGGGACAGGGGCCGGGGATGGCCCCAGCATTTT. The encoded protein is CATSRPGDRGRGWPQHF. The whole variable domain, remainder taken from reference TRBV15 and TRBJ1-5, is DAMVIQNPRYQVTQFGKPVTLSCSQTLNHNVMYWYQQKSSQAPKLLFHYYDKDFNNEADTPDNFQSRRPNTSFCFLDIRSPGLGDTAMYLCATSRPGDRGRGWPQHFGDGTRLSIL.

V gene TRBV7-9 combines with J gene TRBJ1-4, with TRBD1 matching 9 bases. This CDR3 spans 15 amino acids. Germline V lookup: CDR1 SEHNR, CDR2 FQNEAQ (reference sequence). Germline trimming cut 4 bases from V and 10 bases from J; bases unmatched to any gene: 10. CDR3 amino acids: CASSSPGQGTRKLFF. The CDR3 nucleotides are TGTGCCAGCAGCTCGCCGGGACAGGGAACGAGAAAACTGTTTTTT.

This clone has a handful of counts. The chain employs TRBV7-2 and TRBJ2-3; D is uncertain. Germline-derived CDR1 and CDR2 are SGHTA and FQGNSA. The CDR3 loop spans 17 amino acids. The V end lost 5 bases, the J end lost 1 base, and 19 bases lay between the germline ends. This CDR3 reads CASSRPERSEGTDTQYF. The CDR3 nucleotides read TGTGCCAGCAGCCGACCCGAACGAAGCGAGGGCACAGATACGCAGTATTTT.

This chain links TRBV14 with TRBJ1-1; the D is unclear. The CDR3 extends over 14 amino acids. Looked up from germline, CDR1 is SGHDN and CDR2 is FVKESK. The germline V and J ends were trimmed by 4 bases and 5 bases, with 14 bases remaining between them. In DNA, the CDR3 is TGTGCCAGCAGCCCCGGAGGGTGGAGTACTGAAGCTTTCTTT. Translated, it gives CASSPGGWSTEAFF.

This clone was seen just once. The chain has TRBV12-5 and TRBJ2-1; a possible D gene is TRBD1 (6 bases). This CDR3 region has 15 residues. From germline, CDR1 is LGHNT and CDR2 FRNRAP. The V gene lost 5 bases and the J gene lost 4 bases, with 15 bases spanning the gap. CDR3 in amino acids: CASGLPWGPYNEQFF. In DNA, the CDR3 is TGTGCTAGTGGTCTCCCCTGGGGGCCGTACAATGAGCAGTTCTTC. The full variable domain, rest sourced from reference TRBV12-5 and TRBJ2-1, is DARVTQTPRHKVTEMGQEVTMRCQPILGHNTVFWYRQTMMQGLELLAYFRNRAPLDDSGMPKDRFSAEMPDATLATLKIQPSEPRDSAVYFCASGLPWGPYNEQFFGPGTRLTVL.